These 30 T cell receptor beta chains originate from one sample sequenced in a study of T cells in Graves' hyperthyroidism and ophthalmopathy. The source material, RNA transcripts, was used to amplify TCR beta CDR3 regions. HTBI primers were the set used in a first-round RT-PCR of the TCR CDR3. TCRdb called the multiplex PCR reads again in MiXCR, with one record for every CDR3 protein. Altogether about 500,000 distinct CDR3 sequences are present, around 50% being singletons, with the ten largest covering about two fifths. The sample taken for sequencing was peripheral blood or thyroid tissue (not recorded which). The source is an adult woman with Graves' disease, either hyperthyroidism or ophthalmopathy (not recorded which).

This clonotype has only a few counts. The chain couples TRBV9 to TRBJ2-5; a weak D match, TRBD2 (5 bases). The germline gives CDR1 SGDLS, CDR2 YYNGEE. The CDR3 totals 14 residues. V gave up 0 bases and J gave up 5 bases, with 11 bases separating them. Written as DNA, the CDR3 is TGTGCCAGCAGCGTAGGGGCTAGCTCCGAGACCCAGTACTTC. Amino acid sequence: CASSVGASSETQYF.

With respect to this clonotype: A much bigger clone sits one base away, suggesting this may be a read error. The J gene is TRBJ1-5, the V gene TRBV4-1, with D possibly TRBD1 on 6 matching bases. Germline values: CDR1 MGHRA, CDR2 YSYEKL. The CDR3 extends over 17 amino acids. CDR3 sequence reads: CASSQGLRGRGSQPHHF. The CDR3 coding sequence is TGCGCCAGCAGCCAAGGACTTAGGGGCAGGGGCTCTCAGCCCCACCATTTT.

A few counts support this clonotype. The chain combines TRBV11-2 with TRBJ1-6, with 9 bases lining up with TRBD1. Germline trimming cut 9 bases from V and 6 bases from J; bases unmatched to any gene: 9. The CDR3 is 15 amino acids. Per the germline V gene, CDR1 is SGHAT and CDR2 is FQNNGV. CDR3 amino acids: CARDRGVVLNSPLHF. In DNA, the CDR3 is TGTGCCAGAGACAGGGGGGTAGTACTTAATTCACCCCTCCACTTT.

The V and J genes are TRBV24-1 and TRBJ2-2; 9 nucleotides match TRBD2. CDR1 and CDR2 (germline): KGHDR, SFDVKD. The CDR3 covers 14 residues. The CDR3: CASVTSGYTGELFF. CDR3 in DNA: TGTGCTAGTGTGACTAGCGGATACACCGGGGAGCTGTTTTTT.

This clonotype turned up a few times. V gene TRBV24-1 combines with J gene TRBJ1-1, with 10 nucleotides matching TRBD1. V was pared by 8 bases and J by 3 bases, with 2 bases of the junction left unmatched. CDR1 KGHDR and CDR2 SFDVKD come from the germline V gene. CDR3 length equals 13 residues. CDR3 loop: CATKDRGDTEAFF. CDR3 bases: TGTGCCACCAAGGACAGGGGGGACACTGAAGCTTTCTTT.

The chain joins TRBV7-6 to TRBJ2-7, with 12 bases that match TRBD1. The J call may be in error: the DNA end matches TRBJ2-1 better. This CDR3 spans 15 amino acids. CDR1 is SGHVS, CDR2 FNYEAQ, per germline. CDR3 nucleotides: TGTGCCAGCAGCCCCTGGGACAGGGGGCGGGATGAGCAGTTCTTC. Its translation: CASSPWDRGRDEQFF.

The V call is TRBV7-9, the J call TRBJ2-7; 7 positions match TRBD2. With 5 bases clipped from V and 4 bases from J, the junction kept 5 bases outside the gene matches. CDR3 length: 13 amino acids. Germline V gene data show CDR1 as SEHNR and CDR2 as FQNEAQ (reference sequence). The CDR3 bases are TGTGCCAGCAGCAACACGGGGGGATACGAGCAGTACTTC. This gives the protein CASSNTGGYEQYF.

This clonotype came up many times. The chain has TRBV10-3 and TRBJ2-6; D tentatively reads TRBD1 or TRBD2 (5 bases each). The CDR3 loop spans 17 amino acids. Trimming left V 2 bases short and J 0 bases short, with 11 bases between. Germline V lookup: CDR1 ENHRY, CDR2 SYGVKD. CDR3 region: CAISEEGPISGANVLTF. As DNA, the CDR3 is TGTGCCATCAGTGAGGAGGGACCGATCTCTGGGGCCAACGTCCTGACTTTC.

This clonotype was seen at least ten times. The chain has TRBV7-9 and TRBJ1-2, with 10 bases fitting TRBD1. CDR3 length: 13 residues. The V segment lost 5 bases and the J segment 8 bases; nucleotides outside the gene matches: 5. Germline V gene data show CDR1 as SEHNR and CDR2 as FQNEAQ (reference sequence). CDR3 in amino acids: CASSPGQGGGYTF. As DNA, the CDR3 is TGTGCCAGCAGCCCCGGACAGGGGGGAGGCTACACCTTC.

This clonotype was seen repeatedly, ten times or more. The rearrangement links TRBV7-2 to TRBJ2-5, with D unclear. The V end was cut by 1 base, the J end by 1 base, with 7 bases between. This CDR3 contains 14 residues. Per germline, CDR1 SGHTA and CDR2 FQGNSA. In DNA, the CDR3 is TGTGCCAGCAGCTTAGTCGCAGCCCAAGAGACCCAGTACTTC. As protein: CASSLVAAQETQYF.

This clonotype was recorded at least ten times. The chain combines TRBV19 with TRBJ1-5; D gene ambiguous. The V and J ends lost 0 bases and 3 bases respectively, with 12 bases between them. The CDR3 sequence is 16 residues long. Germline CDR1 reads LNHDA; CDR2 reads SQIVND (reference sequence). The CDR3 is CASSIDARRVNQPQHF. The CDR3 coding sequence is TGTGCCAGTAGTATAGACGCCAGAAGAGTCAATCAGCCCCAGCATTTT.

The rearrangement uses TRBV25-1 and TRBJ1-3; possible D gene TRBD1, 6 bases. V gave up 3 bases and J gave up 1 base, with 7 bases separating them. The CDR3 sequence is 14 residues long. CDR1 is MGHDK, CDR2 SYGVNS, per germline. The CDR3 reads CASSDTGSGNTIYF. CDR3 DNA: TGTGCCAGCAGTGACACAGGGTCTGGAAACACCATATATTTT.

This clonotype has a single count. This chain uses TRBV11-1 with TRBJ2-7; perhaps D is TRBD1 or TRBD2 (6 bases each). Germline V gives CDR1 SGHAT, CDR2 FQDESV (reference sequence). This CDR3 region has 15 residues. The ends were cut back, 5 bases at V and 4 bases at J, with 18 bases in the middle. Here the CDR3 reads CASSKGEGEAYEQYF. The CDR3 nucleotides are TGTGCCAGCAGCAAAGGTGAGGGGGAGGCGTACGAGCAGTACTTC.

The sample holds many counts of this clonotype. The rearrangement uses TRBV28 and TRBJ2-5; D is unclear. Germline-derived CDR1 and CDR2 are MDHEN and SYDVKM. There are 12 residues in the CDR3. Trimming took 4 bases from V and 5 from J, leaving 8 bases between them. The DNA of the CDR3 is TGTGCCAGCAGTTCATCGTGGGAGACCCAGTACTTC. Amino acids: CASSSSWETQYF. The whole variable domain, remainder taken from reference TRBV28 and TRBJ2-5, is DVKVTQSSRYLVKRTGEKVFLECVQDMDHENMFWYRQDPGLGLRLIYFSYDVKMKEKGDIPEGYSVSREKKERFSLILESASTNQTSMYLCASSSSWETQYFGPGTRLLVL.

V and J are TRBV10-3 and TRBJ1-5; D gene ambiguous. Germline lookup yields CDR1 ENHRY and CDR2 SYGVKD. The germline V and J ends were trimmed by 3 bases and 4 bases, with 4 bases remaining between them. The CDR3 totals 12 residues. Here the CDR3 reads CAISDGNQPQHF. The CDR3, as DNA: TGTGCCATCAGTGATGGGAATCAGCCCCAGCATTTT.

A note on this clonotype: Because the CDR3 is missing its conserved closing phenylalanine or tryptophan, this is likely a read error. The CDR3 DNA reads as TGCGCCAGCAGCCAGGGACTAGCGGGAAACCAAGAGACCCAGTACCCC. It yields the protein CASSQGLAGNQETQYP. The chain recombines TRBV4-3 with TRBJ2-5; TRBD2 agrees at 13 bases. The germline gives CDR1 LGHNA, CDR2 YSLEER. This CDR3 comprises 16 residues. J lost 0 bases, V lost 3 bases, and 1 base had no gene match.

The CDR3 loop is CASRSYRGSNQPQHF. CDR3 sequence (DNA): TGTGCCAGCAGGTCCTACAGGGGTAGCAATCAGCCCCAGCATTTT. The chain combines TRBV28 with TRBJ1-5; 7 bases line up with TRBD1. This CDR3 region has 15 residues. The germline V gene has CDR1 MDHEN and CDR2 SYDVKM. Losses at the gene ends were 6 bases for V and 0 bases for J; bases not matched to a gene: 5.

This chain joins TRBV10-3 and TRBJ1-5; TRBD1 matches at 7 bases. CDR3 length: 15 residues. In germline, CDR1 is ENHRY, CDR2 SYGVKD. Trimming removed 7 bases from V and 7 bases from J; junction bases left unmatched: 13. This CDR3 is CAIKGTDEPRQPQHF. The CDR3 DNA reads as TGTGCCATCAAGGGGACAGACGAACCGAGGCAGCCCCAGCATTTT.

The sample holds a few counts of this clonotype. The rearrangement joins TRBV2 to TRBJ2-7; TRBD2 matches at 9 bases. In germline, CDR1 is SNHLY, CDR2 FYNNEI. The J segment lost 3 bases and the V segment lost 5 bases, leaving 8 bases of the junction unmatched. There are 15 residues in the CDR3. DNA of the CDR3: TGTGCCAGCAGTTCGGAGGCTAGCGGGAACTACGAGCAGTACTTC. It is translated as CASSSEASGNYEQYF.

V is TRBV19 and J is TRBJ1-1, with a weak D call TRBD1 (5 bases). The CDR3 runs to 14 residues. The germline V and J ends were trimmed by 8 bases and 7 bases, with 20 bases remaining between them. Germline CDR1 is LNHDA and CDR2 is SQIVND (reference sequence). The CDR3 region is CASRYSWATVEAFF. CDR3 sequence (DNA): TGTGCCAGTCGCTATAGTTGGGCGACAGTTGAAGCTTTCTTT.

The V call is TRBV6-1, the J call TRBJ1-6; a possible D gene is TRBD1 (5 bases). Germline CDR1 and CDR2: MNHNS and SASEGT. CDR3 length: 13 residues. V gave up 4 bases and J gave up 9 bases, with 10 bases separating them. The CDR3 here is CASSAAGLSPLHF. The CDR3 DNA reads as TGTGCCAGCAGTGCCGCGGGACTTTCACCCCTCCACTTT.

There are many counts of this clonotype. The chain couples TRBV29-1 to TRBJ2-5; tentatively, D is TRBD1 or TRBD2 (5 bases each). The CDR3 runs 12 residues. The germline gives CDR1 SQVTM, CDR2 ANQGSEA. The V end was cut by 6 bases, the J end by 4 bases, with 12 bases between. The CDR3, as DNA: TGCAGCGTCCGGGACCTGGGAGAGACCCAGTACTTC. It yields the protein CSVRDLGETQYF.

In regard to this clonotype: The junction shows a germline mismatch at one end, possibly a read error. The CDR3 sequence: CASSPRQFSRSGNTLYF. The CDR3 region has the DNA TGTGCCAGCAGCCCTCGACAGTTCTCTAGGAGTGGAAACACCTTATATTTT. The chain carries TRBV7-9 and TRBJ1-3, with D possibly TRBD1 on 5 matching bases. This CDR3 region has 17 residues. The germline V gene encodes CDR1 SEHNR and CDR2 FQNEAQ (reference sequence).

This clonotype was counted between two and nine times. One end of the junction varies from germline; a read error may be responsible. The chain recombines TRBV10-2 with TRBJ2-7, with 9 bases fitting TRBD1. Germline loops: CDR1 WSHSY, CDR2 SAAADI. This CDR3 has 15 amino acids. The CDR3 sequence is CASSWAGTGYYEQYF. The CDR3 coding sequence is TGTGCCAGCAGCTGGGCCGGGACAGGGTACTACGAGCAGTACTTC.

V usage is TRBV7-3 and J usage is TRBJ2-4, with TRBD1 as a possible D gene (5 bases). The CDR3 runs 15 residues. Trimming cost V 5 bases and J 0 bases, with 11 bases left between them. Per the germline V gene, CDR1 is SGHTA and CDR2 is FQGTGA. This chain's CDR3 is CASSPGKGAKNIQYF. As DNA, the CDR3 is TGTGCCAGCAGCCCAGGGAAGGGAGCCAAAAACATTCAGTACTTC.

This clonotype was seen ten or more times. V usage is TRBV6-6 and J usage is TRBJ2-7; D might be TRBD1 (5 bases). This CDR3 comprises 14 residues. Germline V gives CDR1 MNHNY, CDR2 SVGAGI (reference sequence). V was pared by 7 bases and J by 5 bases, with 18 bases between. CDR3 in DNA: TGTGCCAGCACCAGAGACAGAGCTAACCACGAGCAGTACTTC. Residues: CASTRDRANHEQYF.

The chain uses TRBV11-2 and TRBJ1-2, with D uncertain. CDR3 length equals 13 residues. Trimming pared 4 bases from V and 8 bases from J, leaving 14 bases between. Germline CDR1 is SGHAT and CDR2 is FQNNGV. DNA for the CDR3: TGTGCCAGCAGCTACGACGGAGTATACGGCTACACCTTC. Translation: CASSYDGVYGYTF.

This clonotype was seen at least ten times. A much more abundant neighbour one base away suggests this may be a read error. This rearrangement joins TRBV25-1 to TRBJ1-2; D is unresolved. The V end was cut by 3 bases, the J end by 5 bases, with 4 bases between. Per germline, CDR1 MGHDK and CDR2 SYGVNS. CDR3 length equals 11 residues. CDR3 nucleotide sequence: TGTGCCAGCAGTGACGGGTATGGCTACACCTTC. This gives the protein CASSDGYGYTF.

This clonotype has only a few counts. The chain has TRBV10-3 and TRBJ1-2; TRBD1 agrees at 7 bases. The germline V gene encodes CDR1 ENHRY and CDR2 SYGVKD. V dropped 5 bases and J dropped 3; count of bases not matched to a gene: 6. The CDR3 spans 14 residues. The CDR3 region is CAISPGQRYYGYTF. CDR3 sequence (DNA): TGTGCCATCAGTCCGGGACAGCGGTACTATGGCTACACCTTC.

The V call is TRBV5-5, the J call TRBJ2-7; 12 bases are a match to TRBD2. Germline CDR1 SGHKS, CDR2 YYEKEE (reference sequence). The CDR3 covers 14 residues. V gave up 7 bases and J gave up 2 bases; unmatched junction bases: 4. The CDR3: CASALAGGPYEQYF. CDR3 in DNA: TGTGCCAGCGCCCTAGCGGGAGGGCCCTACGAGCAGTACTTC. Full variable domain (outside the CDR3, taken from reference TRBV5-5 and TRBJ2-7): DAGVTQSPTHLIKTRGQQVTLRCSPISGHKSVSWYQQVLGQGPQFIFQYYEKEERGRGNFPDRFSARQFPNYSSELNVNALLLGDSALYLCASALAGGPYEQYFGPGTRLTVT.